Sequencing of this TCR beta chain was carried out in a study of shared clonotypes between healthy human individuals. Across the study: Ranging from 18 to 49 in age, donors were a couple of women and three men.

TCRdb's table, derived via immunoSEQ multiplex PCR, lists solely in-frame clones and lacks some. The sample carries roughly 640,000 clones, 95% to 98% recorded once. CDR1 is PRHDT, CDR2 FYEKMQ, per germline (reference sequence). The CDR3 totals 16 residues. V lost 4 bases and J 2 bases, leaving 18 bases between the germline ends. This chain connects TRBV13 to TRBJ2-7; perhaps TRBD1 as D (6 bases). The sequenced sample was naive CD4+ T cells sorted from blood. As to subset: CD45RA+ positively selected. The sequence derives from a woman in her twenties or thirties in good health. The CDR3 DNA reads TGTGCCAGCAGCTCCGGACTGGGACACGACCCCTACGAGCAGTACTTC. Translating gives CASSSGLGHDPYEQYF.